This T cell receptor (beta chain) was captured in a study of cytomegalovirus exposure and HLA in healthy donors. CDR3 length: 13 residues. The V and J ends lost 0 bases and 5 bases respectively, with 10 bases between them. The germline CDR1 and CDR2 sequences are GTSNPN and SVGIG (reference sequence). With 60 Vbeta and 13 Jbeta primers, the PCR was carried out. Clones were sequenced by immunoSEQ multiplex PCR, and TCRdb holds only the in-frame ones, with some missing. The sample shows around 200,000 clones, and about 1% sits with its ten largest clones. Overall study results and limits: Whilst most TCR sequences proved rare, a subset of public TCRs occurred across many donors.

In regard to this clone: Its antigen is unknown.

The specimen was PBMCs. The clonotype originates from a woman between 25 and 40 years old in good health and CMV-seropositive. The chain is built from TRBV30 and TRBJ1-2, with a weak D call TRBD1 (5 bases). CDR3 DNA: TGTGCCTGGAGTGTCCGGAGGGGTTATGGCTACACCTTC. This encodes CAWSVRRGYGYTF.